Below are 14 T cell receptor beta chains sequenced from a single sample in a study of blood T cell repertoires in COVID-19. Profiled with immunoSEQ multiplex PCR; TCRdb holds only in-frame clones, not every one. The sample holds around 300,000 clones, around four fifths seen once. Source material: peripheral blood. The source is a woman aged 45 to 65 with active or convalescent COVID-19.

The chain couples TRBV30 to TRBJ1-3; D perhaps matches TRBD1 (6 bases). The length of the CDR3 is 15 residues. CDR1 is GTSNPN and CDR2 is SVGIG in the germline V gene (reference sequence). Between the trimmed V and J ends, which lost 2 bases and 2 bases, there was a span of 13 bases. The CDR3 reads CAWSIQGWAGNTIYF. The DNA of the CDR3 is TGTGCCTGGAGTATCCAGGGGTGGGCTGGAAACACCATATATTTT.

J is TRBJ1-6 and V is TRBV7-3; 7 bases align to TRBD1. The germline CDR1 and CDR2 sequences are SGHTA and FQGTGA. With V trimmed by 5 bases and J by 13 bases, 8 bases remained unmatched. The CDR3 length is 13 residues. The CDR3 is CASSPQTGDPLHF. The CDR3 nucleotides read TGTGCCAGCAGCCCACAAACAGGGGATCCCCTCCACTTT.

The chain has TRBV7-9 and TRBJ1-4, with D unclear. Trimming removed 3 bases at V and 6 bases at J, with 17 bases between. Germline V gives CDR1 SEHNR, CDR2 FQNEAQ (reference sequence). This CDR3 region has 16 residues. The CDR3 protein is CASSFGAPTRDEKLFF. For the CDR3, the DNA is TGTGCCAGCAGCTTCGGAGCCCCAACGCGGGATGAAAAACTGTTTTTT.

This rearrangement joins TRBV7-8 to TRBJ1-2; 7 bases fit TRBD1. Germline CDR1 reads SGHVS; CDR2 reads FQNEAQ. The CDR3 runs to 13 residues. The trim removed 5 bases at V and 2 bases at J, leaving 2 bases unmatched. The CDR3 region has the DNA TGTGCCAGCAGCCGGGACAGAAACTATGGCTACACCTTC. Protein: CASSRDRNYGYTF.

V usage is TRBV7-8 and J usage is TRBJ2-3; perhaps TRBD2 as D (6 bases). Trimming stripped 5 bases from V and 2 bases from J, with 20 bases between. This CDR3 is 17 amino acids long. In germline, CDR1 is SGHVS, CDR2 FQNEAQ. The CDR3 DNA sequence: TGTGCCAGCAGCCCCCAGTGGGGGGAAGCGGACACAGATACGCAGTATTTT. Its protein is CASSPQWGEADTDTQYF.

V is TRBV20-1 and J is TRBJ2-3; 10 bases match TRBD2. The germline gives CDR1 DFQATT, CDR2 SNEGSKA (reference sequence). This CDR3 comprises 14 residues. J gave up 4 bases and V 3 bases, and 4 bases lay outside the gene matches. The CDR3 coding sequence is TGCAGTGCTAGTCTAGCGGGAGTAGCAGATACGCAGTATTTT. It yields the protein CSASLAGVADTQYF.

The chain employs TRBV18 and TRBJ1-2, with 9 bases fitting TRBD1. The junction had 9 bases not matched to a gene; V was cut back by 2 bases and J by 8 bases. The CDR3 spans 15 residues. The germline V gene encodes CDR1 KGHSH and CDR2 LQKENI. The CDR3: CASSPASWTGEGYTF. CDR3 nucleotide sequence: TGTGCCAGCTCACCAGCCTCTTGGACAGGGGAAGGCTACACCTTC.

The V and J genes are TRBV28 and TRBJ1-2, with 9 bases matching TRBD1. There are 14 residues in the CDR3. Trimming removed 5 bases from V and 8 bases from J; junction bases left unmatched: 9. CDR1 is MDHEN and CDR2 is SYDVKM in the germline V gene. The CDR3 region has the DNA TGTGCCAGCAGTCCCCCGGGACAGGGCTGGGGCTACACCTTC. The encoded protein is CASSPPGQGWGYTF.

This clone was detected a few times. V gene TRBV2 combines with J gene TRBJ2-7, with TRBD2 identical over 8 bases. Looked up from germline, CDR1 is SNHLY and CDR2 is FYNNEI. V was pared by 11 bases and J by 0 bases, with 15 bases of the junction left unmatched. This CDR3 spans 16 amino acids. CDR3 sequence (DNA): TGTGCCGGCATTGGGCTAGCGGGCGAGAGCTCCTACGAGCAGTACTTC. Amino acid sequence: CAGIGLAGESSYEQYF.

In DNA, the CDR3 is TGCGCCAGCAGCGTAACACCGGGACAGGGCACTGAAGCTTTCTTT. Encoded protein: CASSVTPGQGTEAFF. The V call is TRBV5-1, the J call TRBJ1-1, with TRBD1 matching 9 bases. Germline V gene sequence: CDR1 SGHRS, CDR2 YFSETQ. V was pared by 4 bases and J by 4 bases, with 8 bases of the junction left unmatched. The CDR3 spans 15 residues.

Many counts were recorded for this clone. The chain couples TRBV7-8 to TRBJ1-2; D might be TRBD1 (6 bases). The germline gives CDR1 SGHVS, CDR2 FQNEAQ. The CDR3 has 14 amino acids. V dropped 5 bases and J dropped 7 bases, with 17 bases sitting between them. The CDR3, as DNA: TGTGCCAGCAGCCCGGTCAGGGGAACCGGTGGCTACACCTTC. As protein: CASSPVRGTGGYTF.

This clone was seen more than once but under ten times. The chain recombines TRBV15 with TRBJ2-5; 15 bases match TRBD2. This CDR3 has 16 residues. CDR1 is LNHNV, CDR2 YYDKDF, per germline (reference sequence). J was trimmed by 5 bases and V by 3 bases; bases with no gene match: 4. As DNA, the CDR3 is TGTGCCACCAGCAGCCCGGGACTAGCGGGGGGTGAGACCCAGTACTTC. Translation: CATSSPGLAGGETQYF.

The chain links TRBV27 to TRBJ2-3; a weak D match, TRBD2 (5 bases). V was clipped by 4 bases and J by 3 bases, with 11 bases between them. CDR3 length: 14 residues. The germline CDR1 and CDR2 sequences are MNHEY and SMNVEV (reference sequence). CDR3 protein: CASSSSDLTDTQYF. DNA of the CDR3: TGTGCCAGCAGTTCCTCGGACTTAACAGATACGCAGTATTTT.

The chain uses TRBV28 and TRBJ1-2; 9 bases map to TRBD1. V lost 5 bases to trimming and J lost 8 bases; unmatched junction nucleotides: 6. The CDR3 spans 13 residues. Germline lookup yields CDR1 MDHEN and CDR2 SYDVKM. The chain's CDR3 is CASSQTGGSGYTF. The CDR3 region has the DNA TGTGCCAGCAGTCAGACAGGGGGTAGCGGCTACACCTTC.